Below, one TCR beta chain is given with its context. Its antigen is still unknown. A read error may produce the germline difference seen at one junction end. Per the germline V gene, MDHEN is the CDR1 and SYDVKM is the CDR2. From its cysteine to its phenylalanine, the CDR3 spans 11 amino acids. Only CDR3 DNA remains: 33 bases, in frame from the first base. These data are taken from a study of tumor-infiltrating lymphocytes in oesophageal squamous cell carcinoma (dated by TCRdb to the mid-2010s). The library was generated by PCR. The data were produced on an Illumina HiSeq 2000. TCRdb reran the public reads through fastp at Q25 and MiXCR, keeping productive beta chains. Entries that share a CDR3 protein sequence are merged under the most common genes and DNA. This sample is represented by about 21,000 distinct CDR3 sequences; under 40% of them were singletons. Of the sample, 30% to 45% falls within the top ten clones.

This sequence was found in a male donor with esophageal squamous cell carcinoma. The source material was esophageal tumor tissue. The sequence links TRBV28 to TRBJ2-3; the D gene cannot be resolved beyond TRBD1 or TRBD2, each matching 5 bases. The bases are TGTGCCAGCAGTTCGACGACTAAGGGGTCTTTT. It encodes CASSSTTKGSF.